The source of this T cell receptor (beta chain) is a study of T cells in Graves' hyperthyroidism and ophthalmopathy. Amplification of TCR beta CDR3 regions used RNA as the template. HTBI primers were the set used in a first-round RT-PCR of the TCR CDR3. TCRdb independently ran MiXCR on the multiplex PCR reads; one entry per CDR3 protein. Seen here are about 770,000 distinct CDR3 sequences, about 17% observed once, and the top ten hold approximately 15%. The V end was cut by 2 bases, the J end by 4 bases, with 14 bases between. Looked up from germline, CDR1 is MNHNS and CDR2 is SASEGT. CDR3 length equals 15 residues.

The J gene is TRBJ1-1, the V gene TRBV6-1, with D maybe TRBD1 (6 bases). This receptor was identified in a woman aged 45-59 years with Graves' hyperthyroidism that later progressed to Graves' ophthalmopathy. The sequenced sample was blood. The CDR3 loop is CASSELIQGGTEAFF. The DNA of the CDR3 is TGTGCCAGCAGTGAACTTATACAGGGAGGCACTGAAGCTTTCTTT.